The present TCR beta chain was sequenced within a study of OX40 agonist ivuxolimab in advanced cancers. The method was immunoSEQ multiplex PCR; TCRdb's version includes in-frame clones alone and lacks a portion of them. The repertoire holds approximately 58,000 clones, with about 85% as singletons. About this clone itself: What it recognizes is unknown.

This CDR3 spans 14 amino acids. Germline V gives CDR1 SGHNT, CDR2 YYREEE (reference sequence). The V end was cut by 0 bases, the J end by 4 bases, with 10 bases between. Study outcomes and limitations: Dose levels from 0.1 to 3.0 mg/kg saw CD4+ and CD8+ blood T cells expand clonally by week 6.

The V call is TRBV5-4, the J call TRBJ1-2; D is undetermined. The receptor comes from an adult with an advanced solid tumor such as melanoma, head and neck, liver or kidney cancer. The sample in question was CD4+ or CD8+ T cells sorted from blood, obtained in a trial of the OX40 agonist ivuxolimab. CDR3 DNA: TGTGCCAGCAGCTTGGGGGTCGATCTCTATGGCTACACCTTC. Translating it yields CASSLGVDLYGYTF.